This T cell receptor beta chain was profiled in a study of cytomegalovirus exposure and HLA in healthy donors. A note on this clone: What it binds is not known.

Study-wide results and limits: The investigators catalogued 180 or so TCR beta chains as cytomegalovirus-associated.

The trim removed 7 bases at V and 0 bases at J, leaving 5 bases unmatched. Germline lookup yields CDR1 MNHEY and CDR2 SMNVEV (reference sequence). This CDR3 is 15 amino acids long. With 60 Vbeta and 13 Jbeta primers, the PCR was carried out. This table comes from immunoSEQ multiplex PCR, and its TCRdb copy is limited to in-frame clones, with some not included. The table shows about 130,000 clones, with under 80% occurring only once. Sequencing used PBMCs. The chain has TRBV27 and TRBJ2-4; 8 nucleotides agree with TRBD2. The TCR comes from a man aged 40-49 years in good health and CMV-seropositive. For the CDR3, the DNA is TGTGCCAGCATTCCTAGCGGGCTAGCCAAAAACATTCAGTACTTC. It yields the protein CASIPSGLAKNIQYF.